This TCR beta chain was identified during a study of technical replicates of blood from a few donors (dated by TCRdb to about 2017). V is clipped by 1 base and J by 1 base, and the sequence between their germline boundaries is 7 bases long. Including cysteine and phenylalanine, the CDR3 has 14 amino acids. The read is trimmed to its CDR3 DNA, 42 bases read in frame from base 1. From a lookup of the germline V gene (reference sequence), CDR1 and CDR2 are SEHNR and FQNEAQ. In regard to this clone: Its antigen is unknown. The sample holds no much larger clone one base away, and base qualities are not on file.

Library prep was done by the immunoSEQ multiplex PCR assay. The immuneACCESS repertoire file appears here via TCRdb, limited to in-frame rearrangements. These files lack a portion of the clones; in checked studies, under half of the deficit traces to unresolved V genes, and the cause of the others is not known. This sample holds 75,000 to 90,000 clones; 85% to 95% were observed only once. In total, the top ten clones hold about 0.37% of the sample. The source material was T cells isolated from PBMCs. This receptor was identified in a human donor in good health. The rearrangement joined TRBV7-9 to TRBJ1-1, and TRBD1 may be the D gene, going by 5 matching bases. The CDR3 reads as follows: CASSLEQGNTEAFF. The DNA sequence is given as TGTGCCAGCAGCTTAGAGCAGGGGAACACTGAAGCTTTCTTT.